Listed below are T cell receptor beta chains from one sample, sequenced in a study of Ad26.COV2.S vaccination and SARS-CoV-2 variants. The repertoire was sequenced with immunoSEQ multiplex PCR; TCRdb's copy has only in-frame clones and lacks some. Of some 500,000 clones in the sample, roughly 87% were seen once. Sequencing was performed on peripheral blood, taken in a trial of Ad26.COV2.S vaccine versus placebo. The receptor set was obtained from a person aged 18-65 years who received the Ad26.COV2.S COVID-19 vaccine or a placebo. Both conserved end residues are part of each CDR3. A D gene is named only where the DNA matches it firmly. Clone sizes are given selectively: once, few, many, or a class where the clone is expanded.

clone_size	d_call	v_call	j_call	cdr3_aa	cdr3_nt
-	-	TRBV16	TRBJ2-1	CASSRTNIHNEQFF	TGTGCCAGCAGCCGGACAAATATACACAATGAGCAGTTCTTC
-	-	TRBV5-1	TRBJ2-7	CASSLRVSGGGEQYF	TGCGCCAGCAGCTTGCGGGTCTCCGGTGGGGGTGAGCAGTACTTC
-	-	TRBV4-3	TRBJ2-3	CASRLSIAPSTDTQYF	TGCGCCAGCAGACTAAGCATAGCGCCAAGCACAGATACGCAGTATTTT
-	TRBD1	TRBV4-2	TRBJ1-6	CASSRLDRDANSPLHF	TGTGCCAGCAGCCGACTAGACAGGGACGCTAATTCACCCCTCCACTTT
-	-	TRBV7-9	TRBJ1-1	CASSSKFLVTEAFF	TGTGCCAGCAGCTCGAAGTTTCTGGTCACTGAAGCTTTCTTT
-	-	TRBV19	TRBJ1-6	CASSIWLNNSPLHF	TGTGCCAGTAGTATATGGTTAAACAATTCACCCCTCCACTTT
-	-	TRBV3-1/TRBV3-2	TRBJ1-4	CASSQVRKEKLFF	TGTGCCAGCAGCCAAGTTCGTAAAGAAAAACTGTTTTTT
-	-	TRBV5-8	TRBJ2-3	CASSLVAESTDTQYF	TGTGCCAGCAGCTTGGTAGCTGAAAGCACAGATACGCAGTATTTT
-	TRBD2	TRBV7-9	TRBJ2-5	CASSLGSGRVVETQYF	TGTGCCAGCAGCTTGGGTAGCGGGAGAGTGGTGGAGACCCAGTACTTC
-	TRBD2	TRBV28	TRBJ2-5	CASSLLGSGGKETQYF	TGTGCCAGCAGTTTATTGGGGAGCGGGGGAAAAGAGACCCAGTACTTC
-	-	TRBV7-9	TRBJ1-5	CASSLVGDQPQHF	TGTGCCAGCAGCTTAGTGGGGGATCAGCCCCAGCATTTT
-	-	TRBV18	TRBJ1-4	CASSPAGEKLFF	TGTGCCAGCTCACCGGCGGGCGAAAAACTGTTTTTT
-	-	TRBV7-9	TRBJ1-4	CASSREMGAKLFF	TGTGCCAGCAGCCGAGAAATGGGTGCAAAACTGTTTTTT
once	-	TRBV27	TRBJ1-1	CASSFGRSGRNTEAFF	TGTGCCAGCAGTTTTGGTAGGTCGGGGAGGAACACTGAAGCTTTCTTT
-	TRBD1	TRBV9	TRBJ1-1	CASSARQGGTEAFF	TGTGCCAGCAGCGCACGACAGGGAGGGACTGAAGCTTTCTTT
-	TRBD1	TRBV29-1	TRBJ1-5	CSVKTGESNQPQHF	TGCAGCGTCAAGACAGGGGAGAGCAATCAGCCCCAGCATTTT
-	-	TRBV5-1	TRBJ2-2	CASRRSGANTGELFF	TGCGCCAGCAGACGATCAGGAGCGAACACCGGGGAGCTGTTTTTT
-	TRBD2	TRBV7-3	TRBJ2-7	CASSRTSGTSVYYEQYF	TGTGCCAGCAGCCGAACAAGTGGGACTAGCGTTTACTACGAGCAGTACTTC
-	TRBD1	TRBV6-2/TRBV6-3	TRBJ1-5	CASSSSAGGTNQPQHF	TGTGCCAGCAGTTCGTCGGCAGGGGGGACCAATCAGCCCCAGCATTTT
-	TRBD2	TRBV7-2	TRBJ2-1	CASSRRSSGSSYNEQFF	TGTGCCAGCAGCCGCCGAAGTAGCGGGAGCTCCTACAATGAGCAGTTCTTC
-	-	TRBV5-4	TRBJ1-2	CASSLPTDGYGYTF	TGTGCCAGCAGCCTACCGACAGACGGCTATGGCTACACCTTC
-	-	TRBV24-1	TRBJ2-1	CATSEAGTYTYNEQFF	TGTGCCACCAGTGAGGCCGGGACTTACACCTACAATGAGCAGTTCTTC
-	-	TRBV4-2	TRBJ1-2	CASSQDLAGSYGYTF	TGTGCCAGCAGCCAAGATTTGGCAGGGAGCTATGGCTACACCTTC
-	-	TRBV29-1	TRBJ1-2	CSVSSGYTF	TGCAGCGTATCGTCTGGCTACACCTTC
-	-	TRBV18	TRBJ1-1	CASSPLSHWEEGNTEAFF	TGTGCCAGCTCACCACTTAGTCACTGGGAGGAAGGGAACACTGAAGCTTTCTTT
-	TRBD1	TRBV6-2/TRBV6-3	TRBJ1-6	CASSLTGTYTSPLHF	TGTGCCAGCAGCCTGACAGGGACCTATACTTCACCCCTCCACTTT
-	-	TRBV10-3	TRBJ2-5	CAIGENGPRETQYF	TGTGCCATCGGAGAAAATGGGCCCAGGGAGACCCAGTACTTC
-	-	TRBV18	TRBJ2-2	CASSPDRTYTGELFF	TGTGCCAGCTCACCAGACCGAACTTACACCGGGGAGCTGTTTTTT
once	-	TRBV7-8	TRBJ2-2	CASSSQGGFRELFF	TGTGCCAGCAGCTCCCAGGGGGGGTTCCGGGAGCTGTTTTTT
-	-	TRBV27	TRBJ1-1	CASTRGWGTEAFF	TGTGCCAGCACCCGAGGGTGGGGCACTGAAGCTTTCTTT
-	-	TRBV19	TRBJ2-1	CASSPRRDSEQFF	TGTGCCAGTAGCCCTAGGAGGGATAGTGAGCAGTTCTTC
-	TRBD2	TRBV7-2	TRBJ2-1	CASKMTSGYNEQFF	TGTGCCAGCAAGATGACTAGCGGATACAATGAGCAGTTCTTC
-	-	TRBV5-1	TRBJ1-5	CASRQPEKGGNQPQHF	TGCGCCAGCAGGCAGCCGGAAAAGGGGGGTAATCAGCCCCAGCATTTT
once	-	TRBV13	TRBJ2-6	CASSLNWGADGSGANVLTF	TGTGCCAGCAGCCTCAACTGGGGGGCTGACGGCTCTGGGGCCAACGTCCTGACTTTC
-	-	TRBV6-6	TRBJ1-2	CASSYIRDYGYTF	TGTGCCAGCAGTTACATCAGAGACTATGGCTACACCTTC
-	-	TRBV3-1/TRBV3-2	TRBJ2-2	CASSQEGRAVNTGELFF	TGTGCCAGCAGCCAAGAAGGAAGGGCAGTTAACACCGGGGAGCTGTTTTTT
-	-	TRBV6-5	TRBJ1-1	CASSSYSVSEAFF	TGTGCCAGCAGTTCATACAGTGTTTCTGAAGCTTTCTTT
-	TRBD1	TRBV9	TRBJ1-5	CASSAPDRGPRQPQHF	TGTGCCAGCAGCGCCCCAGACAGGGGGCCTAGACAGCCCCAGCATTTT
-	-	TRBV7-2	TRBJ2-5	CASSSGLEETQYF	TGTGCCAGCAGCTCGGGACTCGAAGAGACCCAGTACTTC
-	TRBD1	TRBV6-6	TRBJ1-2	CASSYTGAVYGYTF	TGTGCCAGCAGTTATACAGGGGCTGTATATGGCTACACCTTC
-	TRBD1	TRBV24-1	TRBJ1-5	CATSDLQGDQPQHF	TGTGCCACCAGTGATTTACAGGGGGATCAGCCCCAGCATTTT
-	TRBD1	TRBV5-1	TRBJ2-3	CASRSGQGTDTQYF	TGCGCCAGCAGATCGGGACAGGGCACAGATACGCAGTATTTT
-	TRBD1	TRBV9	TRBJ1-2	CASSGGDRVYGYTF	TGTGCCAGCAGTGGGGGGGACAGGGTTTATGGCTACACCTTC
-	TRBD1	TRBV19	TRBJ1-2	CASSLTGTGGGYTF	TGTGCCAGTAGTCTGACCGGGACAGGGGGCGGCTACACCTTC
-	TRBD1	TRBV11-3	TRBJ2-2	CASSLQGATGELFF	TGTGCCAGCAGCTTACAGGGGGCCACCGGGGAGCTGTTTTTT
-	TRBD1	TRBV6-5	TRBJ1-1	CASSYEQQGVSTEAFF	TGTGCCAGCAGTTACGAACAGCAGGGGGTATCCACTGAAGCTTTCTTT
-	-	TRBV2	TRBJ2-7	CASSQGSHSYEQYF	TGTGCCAGCAGTCAAGGCTCCCATTCCTACGAGCAGTACTTC
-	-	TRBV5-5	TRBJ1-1	CASSVRVTDMNTEAFF	TGTGCCAGCAGCGTCCGAGTAACCGATATGAACACTGAAGCTTTCTTT
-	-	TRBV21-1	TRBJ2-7	CASPTGSYEQYF	TGTGCCAGCCCGACAGGGTCCTACGAGCAGTACTTC
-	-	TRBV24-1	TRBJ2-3	CATSDLADTQYF	TGTGCCACCAGTGATTTGGCAGATACGCAGTATTTT
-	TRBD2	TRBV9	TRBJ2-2	CASRLAANTGELFF	TGTGCCAGCAGACTAGCGGCGAACACCGGGGAGCTGTTTTTT
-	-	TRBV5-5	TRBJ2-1	CASSLVPGGHYNEQFF	TGTGCCAGCAGCTTGGTCCCCGGGGGTCACTACAATGAGCAGTTCTTC
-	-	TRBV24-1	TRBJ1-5	CATSDGGLERRIQPQHF	TGTGCCACCAGTGATGGGGGCTTGGAGCGCCGGATCCAGCCCCAGCATTTT